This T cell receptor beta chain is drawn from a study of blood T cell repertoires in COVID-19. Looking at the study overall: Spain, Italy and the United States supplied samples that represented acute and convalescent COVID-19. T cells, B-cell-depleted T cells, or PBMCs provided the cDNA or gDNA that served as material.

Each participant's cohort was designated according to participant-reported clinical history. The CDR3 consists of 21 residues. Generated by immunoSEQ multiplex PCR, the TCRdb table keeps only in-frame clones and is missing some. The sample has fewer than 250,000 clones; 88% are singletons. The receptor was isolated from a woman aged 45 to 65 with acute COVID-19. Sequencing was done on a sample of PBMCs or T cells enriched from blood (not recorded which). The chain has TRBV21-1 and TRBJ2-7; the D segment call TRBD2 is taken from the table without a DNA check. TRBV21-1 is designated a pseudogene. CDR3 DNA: TGTGCCAGCAGCAAAGGAGGGGCTAGCGGGACTCGGGGACGAAGCTCCTACGAGCAGTACTTC. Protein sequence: CASSKGGASGTRGRSSYEQYF.